This is a list of T cell receptor beta chains from one sample in a study of blood T cells in healthy people across ages. MiXCR, run by TCRdb on the 5' RACE reads, gives a single entry per CDR3 protein. The sample has about a million distinct CDR3 sequences; around two fifths are singletons. The sequenced material came from blood. These receptors came from a man younger than 30 in good health. CDR3s include the opening cysteine and the closing phenylalanine or tryptophan. The order of the fields is D gene, V gene, clone size, J gene, CDR3 protein, CDR3 DNA. D genes are given only for firm matches. Clone size appears in some rows only: once, few, many, or a class for an expanded clone.

>.|TRBV4-2|few|TRBJ2-1
CASSQDSALSSYNEQFF
TGTGCCAGCAGCCAAGATTCGGCGTTGAGCTCCTACAATGAGCAGTTCTTC
>TRBD1|TRBV5-1|.|TRBJ2-7
CASRFGTGSYKQYF
TGCGCCAGCAGGTTTGGGACAGGCTCCTACAAGCAGTACTTC
>TRBD1|TRBV7-3|few|TRBJ1-6
CASSLTVRGVNSPLHF
TGTGCCAGCAGCTTAACGGTCAGGGGGGTTAATTCACCCCTCCACTTT
>TRBD1|TRBV7-2|.|TRBJ2-7
CASARTGNNEQYF
TGTGCCAGCGCCCGGACAGGGAACAATGAGCAGTACTTC
>.|TRBV9|.|TRBJ2-1
CASSVGGTWPAHEQFF
TGTGCCAGCAGCGTAGGAGGGACATGGCCTGCCCATGAGCAGTTCTTC
>TRBD1|TRBV18|.|TRBJ2-3
CASSEIAGTVFITDTQYF
TGTGCCAGCTCGGAAATCGCCGGGACAGTTTTTATCACAGATACGCAGTATTTT
>.|TRBV5-5|few|TRBJ2-3
CASSYTWGADTQYF
TGTGCCAGCAGCTATACTTGGGGGGCAGATACGCAGTATTTT
>.|TRBV5-1|few|TRBJ2-1
CASSLGQRASYNEQFF
TGCGCCAGCAGCTTGGGCCAAAGAGCCTCCTACAATGAGCAGTTCTTC
>.|TRBV10-3|.|TRBJ2-3
CAISGPATLADTQYF
TGTGCCATCAGTGGACCGGCGACGCTCGCAGATACGCAGTATTTT
>.|TRBV6-2/TRBV6-3|.|TRBJ1-5
CASSYYDSNQPQHF
TGTGCCAGCAGTTACTATGACAGTAATCAGCCCCAGCATTTT
>TRBD2|TRBV4-3|.|TRBJ2-3
CTSSQRRGTDTQYF
TGCACCAGCAGCCAACGGCGGGGGACAGATACGCAGTATTTT
>TRBD2|TRBV30|few|TRBJ2-1
CAWSLGLGEQFF
TGTGCCTGGAGCCTGGGACTAGGTGAGCAGTTCTTC
>.|TRBV6-2/TRBV6-3|.|TRBJ2-2
CASSPLASRMTGELFF
TGTGCCAGCAGCCCGTTGGCTAGCCGTATGACCGGGGAGCTGTTTTTT
>.|TRBV7-9|.|TRBJ2-3
CASSPSLGFADTQYF
TGTGCCAGCAGCCCTTCCCTGGGGTTCGCAGATACGCAGTATTTT
>.|TRBV30|few|TRBJ1-2
CAWVQGLGKRRDYGYTF
TGTGCCTGGGTCCAAGGACTGGGGAAAAGAAGAGACTATGGCTACACCTTC
>.|TRBV12-3/TRBV12-4|.|TRBJ1-2
CASSSGLFSYTF
TGTGCCAGCAGTTCGGGACTCTTTAGCTACACCTTC
>.|TRBV19|.|TRBJ2-1
CASGPDTRSYNEQFF
TGTGCCAGTGGCCCAGATACGAGGTCCTACAATGAGCAGTTCTTC
>TRBD2|TRBV20-1|.|TRBJ2-1
CSAGSGSRDEQFF
TGCAGTGCTGGGAGCGGGAGTAGAGATGAGCAGTTCTTC
>.|TRBV5-1|.|TRBJ2-3
CASSVAQGGDTQYF
TGCGCCAGCAGCGTGGCTCAGGGGGGAGATACGCAGTATTTT
>.|TRBV12-3/TRBV12-4|.|TRBJ2-1
CASSRPGVDQFF
TGTGCCAGCAGTCGGCCGGGAGTAGATCAGTTCTTC
>TRBD2|TRBV24-1|.|TRBJ2-5
CATSNLGLASGTQYF
TGTGCCACCAGTAATTTGGGACTAGCGAGCGGGACCCAGTACTTC
>.|TRBV29-1|.|TRBJ2-1
CSVVVGEPGTLLNNEQFF
TGCAGCGTTGTTGTGGGTGAACCCGGGACACTACTTAACAATGAGCAGTTCTTC
>.|TRBV6-5|few|TRBJ2-7
CASSYSGGKGFYEQYF
TGTGCCAGCAGTTACTCCGGAGGGAAGGGTTTCTACGAGCAGTACTTC
>.|TRBV20-1|.|TRBJ2-3
CSVREGGTTDTQYF
TGCAGTGTTAGAGAGGGCGGAACCACAGATACGCAGTATTTT
>TRBD1|TRBV5-1|many|TRBJ2-3
CASSPQGYSTDTQYF
TGCGCCAGCAGCCCACAGGGGTATAGCACAGATACGCAGTATTTT
>.|TRBV11-1|.|TRBJ2-1
CASSLGGRERSGEQFF
TGTGCCAGCAGCTTAGGTGGGAGAGAGAGGTCCGGTGAGCAGTTCTTC
>.|TRBV5-5|few|TRBJ1-2
CASSLAGARSNGYTF
TGTGCCAGCAGCCTCGCCGGGGCCCGATCAAACGGCTACACCTTC
>TRBD1|TRBV19|once|TRBJ2-3
CASSKGTGSTDTQYF
TGTGCCAGTAGTAAAGGGACAGGGAGCACAGATACGCAGTATTTT
>.|TRBV12-3/TRBV12-4|few|TRBJ1-5
CASGAAGLHQPQHF
TGTGCCAGCGGTGCTGCAGGGCTACATCAGCCCCAGCATTTT
>.|TRBV10-3|once|TRBJ1-2
CAISDDPGNGYTF
TGTGCCATCAGTGACGATCCAGGGAATGGCTACACCTTC
>.|TRBV5-1|.|TRBJ1-1
CACSQQGQAFF
TGCGCCTGCAGCCAGCAGGGCCAAGCTTTCTTT
>TRBD1|TRBV6-5|.|TRBJ2-7
CASSYGGQAGGEQYF
TGTGCCAGCAGTTACGGGGGACAGGCAGGGGGTGAGCAGTACTTC
>.|TRBV4-3|medium-sized|TRBJ1-4
CASSQDPATNEKLFF
TGCGCCAGCAGCCAAGATCCGGCGACTAATGAAAAACTGTTTTTT
>.|TRBV7-2|.|TRBJ1-2
CASSSTGGGSYTF
TGTGCCAGCAGCTCCACTGGGGGCGGCAGCTACACCTTC
>TRBD1|TRBV5-1|.|TRBJ2-5
CASSLSGTGEETQYF
TGCGCCAGCAGCTTATCCGGGACAGGGGAAGAGACCCAGTACTTC
>TRBD1|TRBV6-5|.|TRBJ1-5
CASSQDRDAQPQHF
TGTGCCAGCAGTCAGGACAGGGACGCGCAGCCCCAGCATTTT
>.|TRBV28|few|TRBJ2-3
CASSFEATQYF
TGTGCCAGCAGTTTTGAGGCTACGCAGTATTTT
>TRBD1|TRBV6-1|few|TRBJ1-6
CASRSDRGGPSYNSPLHF
TGTGCCAGCAGATCGGACAGGGGAGGACCCTCCTATAATTCACCCCTCCACTTT
>TRBD1|TRBV5-1|few|TRBJ2-5
CASSPSTGEETQYF
TGCGCCAGCAGCCCGAGCACAGGGGAAGAGACCCAGTACTTC
>.|TRBV7-2|.|TRBJ2-3
CASSLTTGSDTQYF
TGTGCCAGCAGCTTAACAACAGGGAGCGATACGCAGTATTTT
>.|TRBV7-9|few|TRBJ2-7
CASSLRVDEQYF
TGTGCCAGCAGCTTAAGGGTCGATGAGCAGTACTTC
>.|TRBV27|.|TRBJ1-1
CASSSVSAGPRDTEAFF
TGTGCCAGCAGTTCGGTTTCGGCAGGGCCTAGGGATACTGAAGCTTTCTTT
>TRBD2|TRBV20-1|.|TRBJ2-1
CSASRPSGGSYNEQFF
TGCAGTGCTAGCCGTCCAAGCGGGGGGTCCTACAATGAGCAGTTCTTC
>TRBD2|TRBV20-1|.|TRBJ2-5
CSATTSGGYNEQYF
TGCAGTGCTACGACTAGCGGGGGCTACAATGAGCAGTACTTC
>.|TRBV12-3/TRBV12-4|.|TRBJ2-1
CTGSLGSGTSMSLEQFF
TGTACCGGCAGTTTAGGATCGGGGACCTCAATGTCCCTGGAGCAGTTCTTC